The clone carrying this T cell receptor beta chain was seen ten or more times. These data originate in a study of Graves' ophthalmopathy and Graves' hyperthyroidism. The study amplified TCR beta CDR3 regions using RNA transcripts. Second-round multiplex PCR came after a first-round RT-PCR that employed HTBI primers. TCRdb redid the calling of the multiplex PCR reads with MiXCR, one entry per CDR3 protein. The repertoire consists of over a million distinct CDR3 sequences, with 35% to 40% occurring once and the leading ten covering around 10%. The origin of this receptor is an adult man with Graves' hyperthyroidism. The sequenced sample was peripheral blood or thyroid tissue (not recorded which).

CDR3 in DNA: TGTGCCAGCAGCTTGTATGCACAGGGGGTAAAGGGCTACACCTTC. Protein product: CASSLYAQGVKGYTF. The chain carries TRBV5-6 and TRBJ1-2, with 8 bases fitting TRBD1. The V gene end was trimmed by 1 base and the J gene end by 8 bases; junction bases not matched to a gene: 10. The CDR3 is 15 residues long. Germline-derived CDR1 and CDR2 are SGHDT and YYEEEE.